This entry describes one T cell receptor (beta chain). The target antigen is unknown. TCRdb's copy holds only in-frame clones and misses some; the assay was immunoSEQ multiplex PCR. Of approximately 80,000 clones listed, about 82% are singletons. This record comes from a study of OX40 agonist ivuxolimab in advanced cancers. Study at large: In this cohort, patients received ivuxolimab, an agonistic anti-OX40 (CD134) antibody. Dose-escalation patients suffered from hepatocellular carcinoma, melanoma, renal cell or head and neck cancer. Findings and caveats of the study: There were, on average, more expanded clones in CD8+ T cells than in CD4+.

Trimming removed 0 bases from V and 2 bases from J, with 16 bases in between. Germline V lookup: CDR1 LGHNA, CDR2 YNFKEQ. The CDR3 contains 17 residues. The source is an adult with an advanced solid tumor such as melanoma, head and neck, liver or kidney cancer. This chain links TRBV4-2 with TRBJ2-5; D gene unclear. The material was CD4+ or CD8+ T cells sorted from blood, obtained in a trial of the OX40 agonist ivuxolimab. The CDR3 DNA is TGTGCCAGCAGCCAAGATGTGACGGTTAGCTCTCAAGAGACCCAGTACTTC. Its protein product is CASSQDVTVSSQETQYF.